This T cell receptor (beta chain) comes out of a study of molecular identifiers for immune sequencing clone quantification. Libraries of naive CD8 cells were prepared from roughly 18,000 to 920,000 sorted cells using 10%, 30% or 50% RNA. TCRdb processed the PCR reads anew with MiXCR; each CDR3 protein has one entry. Among about 320,000 distinct CDR3 sequences listed, about 22% were seen once. Germline assignment: CDR1 MDHEN and CDR2 SYDVKM. V was trimmed by 5 bases and J by 0 bases, leaving 18 bases between them. This CDR3 comprises 17 residues. At least ten counts were recorded for this clonotype. This clonotype was sampled from a human donor in good health. Some libraries in this study had Jurkat cell RNA spiked in. The chain is built from TRBV28 and TRBJ2-3; D is unclear. Sequenced input: naive CD8+ T cells from blood, with Jurkat cell RNA spiked in. The subset: FACS-sorted CD8+CD4-CCR7+CD45RA+ naive T cells. DNA of the CDR3: TGTGCCAGCAGTCCGGCCACGGGCGGCGCTAGCACAGATACGCAGTATTTT. Its protein is CASSPATGGASTDTQYF.